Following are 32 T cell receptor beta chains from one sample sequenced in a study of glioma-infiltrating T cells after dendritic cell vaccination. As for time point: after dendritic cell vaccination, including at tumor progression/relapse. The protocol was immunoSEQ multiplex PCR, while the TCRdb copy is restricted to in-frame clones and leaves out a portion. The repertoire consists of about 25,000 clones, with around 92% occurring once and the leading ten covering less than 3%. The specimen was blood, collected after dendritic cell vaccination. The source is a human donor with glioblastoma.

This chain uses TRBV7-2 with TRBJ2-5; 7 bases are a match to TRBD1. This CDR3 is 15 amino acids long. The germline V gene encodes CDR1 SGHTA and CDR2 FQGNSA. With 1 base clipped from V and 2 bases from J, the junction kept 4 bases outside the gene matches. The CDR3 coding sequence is TGTGCCAGCAGCTTAGGACAGGGAAAACAAGAGACCCAGTACTTC. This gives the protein CASSLGQGKQETQYF. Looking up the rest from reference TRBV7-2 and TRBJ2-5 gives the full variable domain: GAGVSQSPSNKVTEKGKDVELRCDPISGHTALYWYRQSLGQGLEFLIYFQGNSAPDKSGLPSDRFSAERTGGSVSTLTIQRTQQEDSAVYLCASSLGQGKQETQYFGPGTRLLVL.

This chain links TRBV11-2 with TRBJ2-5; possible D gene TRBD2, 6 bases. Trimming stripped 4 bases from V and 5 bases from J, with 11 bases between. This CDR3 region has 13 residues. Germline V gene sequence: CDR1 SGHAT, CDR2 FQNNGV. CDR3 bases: TGTGCCAGCAGCTCGACTAGTCGGGAGACCCAGTACTTC. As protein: CASSSTSRETQYF.

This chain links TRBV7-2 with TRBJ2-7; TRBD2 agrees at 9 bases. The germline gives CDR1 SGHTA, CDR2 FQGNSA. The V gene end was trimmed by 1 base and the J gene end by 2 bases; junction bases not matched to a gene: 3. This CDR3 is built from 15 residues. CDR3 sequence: CASSLVGGGAYEQYF. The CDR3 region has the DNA TGTGCCAGCAGCTTAGTGGGCGGGGGGGCCTACGAGCAGTACTTC.

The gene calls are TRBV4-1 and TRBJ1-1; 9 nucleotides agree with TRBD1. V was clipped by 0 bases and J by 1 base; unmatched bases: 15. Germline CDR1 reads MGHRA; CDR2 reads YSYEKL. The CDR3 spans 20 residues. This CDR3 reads CASSQEEGQGTWGTNTEAFF. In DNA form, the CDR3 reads TGCGCCAGCAGCCAAGAGGAAGGACAGGGGACCTGGGGTACGAACACTGAAGCTTTCTTT.

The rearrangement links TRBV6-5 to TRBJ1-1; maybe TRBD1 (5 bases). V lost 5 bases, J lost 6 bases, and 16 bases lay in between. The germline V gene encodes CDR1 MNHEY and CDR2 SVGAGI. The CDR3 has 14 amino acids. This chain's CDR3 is CASSDPGYLAEAFF. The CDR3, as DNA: TGTGCCAGCAGTGACCCAGGGTATCTCGCTGAAGCTTTCTTT.

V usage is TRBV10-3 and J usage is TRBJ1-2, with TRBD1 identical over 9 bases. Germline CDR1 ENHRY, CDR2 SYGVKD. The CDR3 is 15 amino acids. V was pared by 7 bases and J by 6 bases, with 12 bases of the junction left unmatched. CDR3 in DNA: TGTGCCATCACCACCGGGACAGGGTCCCGGAATGGCTACACCTTC. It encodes CAITTGTGSRNGYTF.

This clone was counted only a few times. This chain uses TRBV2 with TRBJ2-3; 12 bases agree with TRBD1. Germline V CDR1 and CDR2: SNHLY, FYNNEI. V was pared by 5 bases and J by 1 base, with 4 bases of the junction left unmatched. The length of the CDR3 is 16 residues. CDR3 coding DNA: TGTGCCAGCAGTTGGGACAGGGGGCTCGGCACAGATACGCAGTATTTT. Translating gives CASSWDRGLGTDTQYF.

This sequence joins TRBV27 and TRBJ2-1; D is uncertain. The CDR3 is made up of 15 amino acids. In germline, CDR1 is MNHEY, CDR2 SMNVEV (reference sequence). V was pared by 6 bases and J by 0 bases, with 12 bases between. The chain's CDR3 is CASSHDSYSYNEQFF. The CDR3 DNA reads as TGTGCCAGCAGCCATGACTCCTACTCCTACAATGAGCAGTTCTTC.

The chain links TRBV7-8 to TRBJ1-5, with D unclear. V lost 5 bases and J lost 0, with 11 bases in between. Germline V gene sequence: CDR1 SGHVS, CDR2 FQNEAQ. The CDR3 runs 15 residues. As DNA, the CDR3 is TGTGCCAGCAGCCTCCGACGGGATAGCAATCAGCCCCAGCATTTT. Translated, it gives CASSLRRDSNQPQHF.

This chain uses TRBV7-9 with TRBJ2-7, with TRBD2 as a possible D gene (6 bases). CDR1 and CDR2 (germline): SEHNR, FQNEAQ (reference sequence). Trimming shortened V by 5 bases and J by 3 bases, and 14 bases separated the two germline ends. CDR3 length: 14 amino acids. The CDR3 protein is CASSPGVADYEQYF. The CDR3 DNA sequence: TGTGCCAGCAGCCCCGGGGTAGCGGACTACGAGCAGTACTTC.

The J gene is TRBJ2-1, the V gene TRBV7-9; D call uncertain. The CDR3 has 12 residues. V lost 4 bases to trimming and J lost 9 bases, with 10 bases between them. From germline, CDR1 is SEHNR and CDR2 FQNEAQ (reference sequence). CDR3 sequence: CASSSYVSEQFF. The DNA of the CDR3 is TGTGCCAGCAGCTCCTACGTGAGTGAGCAGTTCTTC.

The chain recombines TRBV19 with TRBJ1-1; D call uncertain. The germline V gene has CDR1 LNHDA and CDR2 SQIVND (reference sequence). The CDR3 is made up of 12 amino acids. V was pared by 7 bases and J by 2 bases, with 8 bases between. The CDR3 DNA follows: TGTGCCAGTATGTTCACAAACACTGAAGCTTTCTTT. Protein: CASMFTNTEAFF.

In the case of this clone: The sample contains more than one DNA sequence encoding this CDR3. The CDR3 protein is CASSPTGVGYNSPLHF. CDR3 in DNA: TGCGCCAGCAGCCCGACAGGGGTGGGCTATAATTCACCCCTCCACTTT. The chain joins TRBV4-1 to TRBJ1-6, with TRBD1 identical over 8 bases. V gave up 4 bases and J gave up 3 bases; unmatched junction bases: 5. Germline V CDR1 and CDR2: MGHRA, YSYEKL. The CDR3 spans 16 residues.

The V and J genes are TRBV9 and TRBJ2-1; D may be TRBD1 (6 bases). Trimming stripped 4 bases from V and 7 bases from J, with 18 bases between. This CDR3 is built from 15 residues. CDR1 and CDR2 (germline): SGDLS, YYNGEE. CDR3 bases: TGTGCCAGCAGCTCCCGGGACATTAAAATTAATGAGCAGTTCTTC. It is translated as CASSSRDIKINEQFF.

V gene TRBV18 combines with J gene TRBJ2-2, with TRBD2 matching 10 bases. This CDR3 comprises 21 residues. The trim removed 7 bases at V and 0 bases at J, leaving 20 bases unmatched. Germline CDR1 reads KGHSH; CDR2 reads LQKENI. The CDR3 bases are TGTGCCAGCTTCACACGAGGGGGCCCTAGCGGGGGCCACGCGAACACCGGGGAGCTGTTTTTT. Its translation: CASFTRGGPSGGHANTGELFF.

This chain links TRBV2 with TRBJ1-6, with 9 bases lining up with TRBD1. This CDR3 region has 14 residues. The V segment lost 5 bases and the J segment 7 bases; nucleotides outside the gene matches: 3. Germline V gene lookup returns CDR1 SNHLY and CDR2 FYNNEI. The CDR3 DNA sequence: TGTGCCAGCAGTAACGGACAGGGGAATTCACCCCTCCACTTT. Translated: CASSNGQGNSPLHF.

Here the CDR3 reads CASSPGAGSSLEKLFF. The CDR3 DNA reads TGTGCCAGCTCACCAGGGGCGGGATCTTCTCTGGAAAAACTGTTTTTT. V usage is TRBV18 and J usage is TRBJ1-4; maybe TRBD1 (5 bases). V was trimmed by 2 bases and J by 8 bases, leaving 18 bases between them. CDR3 length: 16 amino acids. Looked up from germline, CDR1 is KGHSH and CDR2 is LQKENI.

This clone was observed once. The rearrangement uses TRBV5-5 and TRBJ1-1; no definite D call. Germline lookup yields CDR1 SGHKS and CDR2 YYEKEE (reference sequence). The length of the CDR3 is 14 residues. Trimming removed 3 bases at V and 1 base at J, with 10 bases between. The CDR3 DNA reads TGTGCCAGCAGCTCTCGGGAATCGAACACTGAAGCTTTCTTT. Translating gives CASSSRESNTEAFF.

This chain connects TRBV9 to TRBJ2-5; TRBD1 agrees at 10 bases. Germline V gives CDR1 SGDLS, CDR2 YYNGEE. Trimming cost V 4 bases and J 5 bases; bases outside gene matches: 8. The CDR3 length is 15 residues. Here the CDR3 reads CASSSGTGAVETQYF. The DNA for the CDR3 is TGTGCCAGCAGCTCCGGGACAGGGGCTGTCGAGACCCAGTACTTC.

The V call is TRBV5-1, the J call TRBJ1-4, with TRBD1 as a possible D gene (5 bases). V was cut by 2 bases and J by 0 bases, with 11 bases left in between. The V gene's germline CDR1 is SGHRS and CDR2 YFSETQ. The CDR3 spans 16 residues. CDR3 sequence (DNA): TGCGCCAGCAGCTTACAGACAGTTGCAACTAATGAAAAACTGTTTTTT. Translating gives CASSLQTVATNEKLFF.

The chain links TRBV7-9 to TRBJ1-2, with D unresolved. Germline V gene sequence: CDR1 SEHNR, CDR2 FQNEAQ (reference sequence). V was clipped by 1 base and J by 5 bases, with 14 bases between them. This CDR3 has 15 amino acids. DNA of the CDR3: TGTGCCAGCAGCTTAGGGGCGGGTACAGTATATGGCTACACCTTC. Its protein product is CASSLGAGTVYGYTF.

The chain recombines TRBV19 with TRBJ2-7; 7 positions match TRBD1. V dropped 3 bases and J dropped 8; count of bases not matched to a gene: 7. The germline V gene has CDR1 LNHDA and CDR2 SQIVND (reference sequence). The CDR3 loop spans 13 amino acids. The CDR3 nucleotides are TGTGCCAGTAGTATGGGATGGACAGGACAGCAGTACTTC. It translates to CASSMGWTGQQYF.

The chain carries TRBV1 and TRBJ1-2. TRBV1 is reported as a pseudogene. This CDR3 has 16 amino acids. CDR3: CTSRGLESPRYYGYTF. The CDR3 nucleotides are TGCACCAGCAGAGGACTAGAATCGCCTCGATATTATGGCTACACCTTC.

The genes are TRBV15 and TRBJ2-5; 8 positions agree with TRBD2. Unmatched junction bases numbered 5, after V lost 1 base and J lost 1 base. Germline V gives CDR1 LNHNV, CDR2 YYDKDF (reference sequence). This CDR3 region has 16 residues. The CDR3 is CATSRGAGGVQETQYF. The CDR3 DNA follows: TGTGCCACCAGCAGAGGGGCCGGGGGGGTCCAAGAGACCCAGTACTTC.

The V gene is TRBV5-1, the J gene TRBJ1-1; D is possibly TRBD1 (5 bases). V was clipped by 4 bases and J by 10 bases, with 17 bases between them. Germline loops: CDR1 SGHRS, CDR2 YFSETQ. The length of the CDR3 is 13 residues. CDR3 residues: CASSTAQGLGAFF. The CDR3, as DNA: TGCGCCAGCAGCACTGCCCAGGGTTTGGGAGCTTTCTTT.

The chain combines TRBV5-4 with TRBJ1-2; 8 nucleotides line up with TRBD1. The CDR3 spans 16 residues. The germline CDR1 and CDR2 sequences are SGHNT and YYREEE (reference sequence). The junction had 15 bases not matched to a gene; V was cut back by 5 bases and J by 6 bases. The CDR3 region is CASRRGGDRGSDGYTF. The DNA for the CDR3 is TGTGCCAGCAGGCGGGGAGGAGACAGGGGCTCTGATGGCTACACCTTC. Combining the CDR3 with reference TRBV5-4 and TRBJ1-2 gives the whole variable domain ETGVTQSPTHLIKTRGQQVTLRCSSQSGHNTVSWYQQALGQGPQFIFQYYREEENGRGNFPPRFSGLQFPNYSSELNVNALELDDSALYLCASRRGGDRGSDGYTFGSGTRLTVV.

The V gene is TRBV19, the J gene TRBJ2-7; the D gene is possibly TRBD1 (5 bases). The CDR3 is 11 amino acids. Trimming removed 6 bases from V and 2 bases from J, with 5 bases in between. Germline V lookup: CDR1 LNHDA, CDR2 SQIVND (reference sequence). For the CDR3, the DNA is TGTGCCAGTAGACAGGCCTACGAGCAGTACTTC. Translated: CASRQAYEQYF.

The CDR3 nucleotides are TGTGCCAGCAGTTATGAAGGGGCAAATAACAATGAGCAGTTCTTC. Translating gives CASSYEGANNNEQFF. This rearrangement joins TRBV6-5 to TRBJ2-1, with a possible D match to TRBD1 (5 bases). Germline V gene sequence: CDR1 MNHEY, CDR2 SVGAGI. This CDR3 contains 15 residues. The V and J ends lost 3 bases and 5 bases respectively, with 14 bases between them.

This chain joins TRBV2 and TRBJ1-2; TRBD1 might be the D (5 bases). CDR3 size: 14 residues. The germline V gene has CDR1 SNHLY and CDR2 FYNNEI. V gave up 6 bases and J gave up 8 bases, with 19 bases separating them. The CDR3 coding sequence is TGTGCCAGCAGCCTAGGGACGCGGGGAGAGGGCTACACCTTC. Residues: CASSLGTRGEGYTF. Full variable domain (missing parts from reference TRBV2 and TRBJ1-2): EPEVTQTPSHQVTQMGQEVILRCVPISNHLYFYWYRQILGQKVEFLVSFYNNEISEKSEIFDDQFSVERPDGSNFTLKIRSTKLEDSAMYFCASSLGTRGEGYTFGSGTRLTVV.

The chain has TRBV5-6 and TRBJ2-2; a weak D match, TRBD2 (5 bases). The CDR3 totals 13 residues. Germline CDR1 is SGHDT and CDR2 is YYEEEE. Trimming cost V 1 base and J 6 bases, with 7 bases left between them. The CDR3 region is CASSLSRAGELFF. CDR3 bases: TGTGCCAGCAGCTTGTCGAGGGCCGGGGAGCTGTTTTTT.

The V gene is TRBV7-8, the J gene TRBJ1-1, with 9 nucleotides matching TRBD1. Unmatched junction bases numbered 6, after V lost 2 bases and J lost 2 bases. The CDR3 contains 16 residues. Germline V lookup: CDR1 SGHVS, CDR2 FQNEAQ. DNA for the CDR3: TGTGCCAGCAGCTTAACAGGGGGCCGTCGTAACACTGAAGCTTTCTTT. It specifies CASSLTGGRRNTEAFF.

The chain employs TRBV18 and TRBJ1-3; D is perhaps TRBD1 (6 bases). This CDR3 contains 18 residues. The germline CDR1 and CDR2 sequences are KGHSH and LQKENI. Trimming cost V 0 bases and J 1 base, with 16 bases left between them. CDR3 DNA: TGTGCCAGCTCACCACCCCTTAGGGGGATTTTTTCTGGAAACACCATATATTTT. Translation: CASSPPLRGIFSGNTIYF. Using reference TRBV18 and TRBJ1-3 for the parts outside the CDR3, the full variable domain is NAGVMQNPRHLVRRRGQEARLRCSPMKGHSHVYWYRQLPEEGLKFMVYLQKENIIDESGMPKERFSAEFPKEGPSILRIQQVVRGDSAAYFCASSPPLRGIFSGNTIYFGEGSWLTVV.